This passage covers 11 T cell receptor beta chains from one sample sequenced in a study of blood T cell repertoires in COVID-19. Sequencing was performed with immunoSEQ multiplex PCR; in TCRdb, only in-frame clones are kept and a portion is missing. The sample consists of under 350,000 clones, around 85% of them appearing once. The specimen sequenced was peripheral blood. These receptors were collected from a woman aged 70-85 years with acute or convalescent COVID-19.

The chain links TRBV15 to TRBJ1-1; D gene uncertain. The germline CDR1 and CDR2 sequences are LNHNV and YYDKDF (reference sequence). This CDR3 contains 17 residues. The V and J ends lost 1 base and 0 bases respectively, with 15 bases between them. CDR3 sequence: CATSRGAHSGLNTEAFF. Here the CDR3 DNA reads TGTGCCACCAGCAGAGGGGCACACTCGGGGTTGAACACTGAAGCTTTCTTT.

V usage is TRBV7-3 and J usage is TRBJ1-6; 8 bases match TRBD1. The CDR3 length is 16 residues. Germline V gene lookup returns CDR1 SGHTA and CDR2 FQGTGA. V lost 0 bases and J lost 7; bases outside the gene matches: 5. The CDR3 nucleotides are TGTGCCAGCAGCTTAACGGGGACAGGTCCCAATTCACCCCTCCACTTT. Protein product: CASSLTGTGPNSPLHF. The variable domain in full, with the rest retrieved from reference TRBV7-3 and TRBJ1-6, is GAGVSQTPSNKVTEKGKYVELRCDPISGHTALYWYRQSLGQGPEFLIYFQGTGAADDSGLPNDRFFAVRPEGSVSTLKIQRTERGDSAVYLCASSLTGTGPNSPLHFGNGTRLTVT.

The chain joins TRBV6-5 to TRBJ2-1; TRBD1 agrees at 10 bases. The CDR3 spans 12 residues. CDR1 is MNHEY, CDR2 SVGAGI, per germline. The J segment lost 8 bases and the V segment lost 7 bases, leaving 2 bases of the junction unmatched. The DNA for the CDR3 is TGTGCCAGCACGACAGGGGGCTATGAGCAGTTCTTC. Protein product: CASTTGGYEQFF.

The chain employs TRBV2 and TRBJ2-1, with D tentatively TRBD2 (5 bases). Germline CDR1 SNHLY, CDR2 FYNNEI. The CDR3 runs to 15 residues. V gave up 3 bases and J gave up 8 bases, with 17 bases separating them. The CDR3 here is CASSDDYYSRDEQFF. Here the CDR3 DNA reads TGTGCCAGCAGTGACGACTACTATTCGCGGGATGAGCAGTTCTTC.

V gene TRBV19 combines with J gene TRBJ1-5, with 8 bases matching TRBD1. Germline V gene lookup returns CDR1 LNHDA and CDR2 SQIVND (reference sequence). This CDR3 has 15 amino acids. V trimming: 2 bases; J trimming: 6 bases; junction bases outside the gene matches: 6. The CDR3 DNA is TGTGCCAGTAGTATACAGGGGGCGTCTGGTCAGCCCCAGCATTTT. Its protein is CASSIQGASGQPQHF.

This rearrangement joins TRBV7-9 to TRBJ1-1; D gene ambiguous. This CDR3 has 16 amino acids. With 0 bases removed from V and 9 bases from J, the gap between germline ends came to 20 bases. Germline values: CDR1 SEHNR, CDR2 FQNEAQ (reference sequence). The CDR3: CASSLAFGQEGVKAFF. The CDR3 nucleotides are TGTGCCAGCAGCTTAGCGTTCGGTCAAGAGGGCGTCAAAGCTTTCTTT.

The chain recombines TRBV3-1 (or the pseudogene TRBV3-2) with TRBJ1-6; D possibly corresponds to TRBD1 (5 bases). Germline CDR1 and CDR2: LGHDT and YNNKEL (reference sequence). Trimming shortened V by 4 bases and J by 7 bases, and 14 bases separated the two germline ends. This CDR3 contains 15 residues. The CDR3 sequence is CASSPFGGENSPLHF. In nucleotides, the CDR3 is TGTGCCAGCAGCCCCTTTGGAGGGGAGAATTCACCCCTCCACTTT.

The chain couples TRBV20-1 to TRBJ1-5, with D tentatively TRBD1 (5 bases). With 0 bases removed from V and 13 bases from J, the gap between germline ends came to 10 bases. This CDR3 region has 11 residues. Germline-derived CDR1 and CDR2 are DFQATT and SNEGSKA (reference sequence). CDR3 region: CSARDRGDQHF. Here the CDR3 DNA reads TGCAGTGCTAGAGACCGGGGGGATCAGCATTTT.

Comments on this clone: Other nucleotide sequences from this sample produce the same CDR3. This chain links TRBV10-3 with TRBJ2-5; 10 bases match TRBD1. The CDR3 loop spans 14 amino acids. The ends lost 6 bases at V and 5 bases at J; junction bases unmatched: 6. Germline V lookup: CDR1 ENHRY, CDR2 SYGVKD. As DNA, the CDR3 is TGTGCCATCAGAGGGACAGGGGATGGGGAGACCCAGTACTTC. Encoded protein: CAIRGTGDGETQYF.

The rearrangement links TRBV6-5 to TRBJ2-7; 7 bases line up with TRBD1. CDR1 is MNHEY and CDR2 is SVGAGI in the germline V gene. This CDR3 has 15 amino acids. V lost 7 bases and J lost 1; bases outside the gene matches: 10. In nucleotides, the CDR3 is TGTGCCAGCACCATGGTACCGGGACAGTCCTACGAGCAGTACTTC. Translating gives CASTMVPGQSYEQYF.

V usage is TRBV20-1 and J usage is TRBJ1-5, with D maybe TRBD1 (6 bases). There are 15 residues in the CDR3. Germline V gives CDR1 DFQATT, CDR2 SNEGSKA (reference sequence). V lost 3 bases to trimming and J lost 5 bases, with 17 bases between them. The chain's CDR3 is CSASGGRGLHQPQHF. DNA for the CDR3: TGCAGTGCTAGTGGGGGGCGGGGGTTACATCAGCCCCAGCATTTT.